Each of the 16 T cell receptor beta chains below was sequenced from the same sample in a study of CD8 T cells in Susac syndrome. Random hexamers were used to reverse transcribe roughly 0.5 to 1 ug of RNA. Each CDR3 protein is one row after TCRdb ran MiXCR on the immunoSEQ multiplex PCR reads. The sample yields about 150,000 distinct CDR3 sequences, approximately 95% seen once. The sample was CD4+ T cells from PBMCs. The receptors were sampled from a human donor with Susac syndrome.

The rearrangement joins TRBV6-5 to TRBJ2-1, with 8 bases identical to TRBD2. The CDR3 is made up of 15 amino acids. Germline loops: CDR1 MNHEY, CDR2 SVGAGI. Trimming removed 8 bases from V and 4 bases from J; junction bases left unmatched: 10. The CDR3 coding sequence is TGTGCCAGCGCGGGAAGCGGGGGCCTTTACAATGAGCAGTTCTTC. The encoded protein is CASAGSGGLYNEQFF.

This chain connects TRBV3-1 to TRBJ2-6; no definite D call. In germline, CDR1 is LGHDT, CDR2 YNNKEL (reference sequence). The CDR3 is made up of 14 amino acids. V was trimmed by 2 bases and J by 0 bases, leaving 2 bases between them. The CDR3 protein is CASSQHSGANVLTF. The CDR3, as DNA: TGTGCCAGCAGCCAACACTCTGGGGCCAACGTCCTGACTTTC.

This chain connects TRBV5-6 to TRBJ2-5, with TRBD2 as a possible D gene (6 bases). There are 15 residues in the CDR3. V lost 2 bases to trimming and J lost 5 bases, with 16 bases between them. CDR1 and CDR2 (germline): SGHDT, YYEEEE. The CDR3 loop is CASSLNWGTLETQYF. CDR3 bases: TGTGCCAGCAGCTTAAATTGGGGGACTCTGGAGACCCAGTACTTC.

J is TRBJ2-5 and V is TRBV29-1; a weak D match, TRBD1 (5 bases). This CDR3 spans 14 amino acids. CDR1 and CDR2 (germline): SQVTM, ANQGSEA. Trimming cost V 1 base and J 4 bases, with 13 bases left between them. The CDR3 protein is CSVEGQGLGETQYF. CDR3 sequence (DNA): TGCAGCGTTGAAGGGCAGGGTTTGGGAGAGACCCAGTACTTC.

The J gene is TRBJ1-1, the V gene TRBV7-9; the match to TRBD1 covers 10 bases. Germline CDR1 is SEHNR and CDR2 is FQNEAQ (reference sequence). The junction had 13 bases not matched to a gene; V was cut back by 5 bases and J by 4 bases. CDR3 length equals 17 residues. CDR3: CASSHKTGGGSGTEAFF. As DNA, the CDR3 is TGTGCCAGCAGCCATAAGACAGGGGGCGGGTCGGGCACTGAAGCTTTCTTT.

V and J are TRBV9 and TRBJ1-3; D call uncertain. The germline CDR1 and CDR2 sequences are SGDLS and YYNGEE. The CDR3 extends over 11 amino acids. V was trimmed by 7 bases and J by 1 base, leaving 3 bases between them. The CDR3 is CASSSGNTIYF. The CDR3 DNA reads TGTGCCAGCTCTTCTGGAAACACCATATATTTT.

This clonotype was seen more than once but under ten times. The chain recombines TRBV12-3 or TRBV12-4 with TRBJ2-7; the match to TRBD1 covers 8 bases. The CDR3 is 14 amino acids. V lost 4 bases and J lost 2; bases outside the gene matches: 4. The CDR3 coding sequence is TGTGCCAGCAGTTCCACAGGGGGACCCTACGAGCAGTACTTC. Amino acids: CASSSTGGPYEQYF.

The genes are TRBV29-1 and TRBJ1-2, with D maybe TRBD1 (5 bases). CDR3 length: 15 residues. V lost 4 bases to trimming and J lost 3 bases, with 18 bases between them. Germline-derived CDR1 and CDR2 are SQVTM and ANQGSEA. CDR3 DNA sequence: TGCAGCGTTGGCCAGGGAGCTCGAAAAGACTATGGCTACACCTTC. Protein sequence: CSVGQGARKDYGYTF.

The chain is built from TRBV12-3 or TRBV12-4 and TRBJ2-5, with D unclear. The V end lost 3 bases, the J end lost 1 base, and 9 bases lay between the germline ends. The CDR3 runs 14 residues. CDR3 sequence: CASSLDRTQETQYF. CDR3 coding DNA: TGTGCCAGCAGTTTGGATCGCACCCAAGAGACCCAGTACTTC.

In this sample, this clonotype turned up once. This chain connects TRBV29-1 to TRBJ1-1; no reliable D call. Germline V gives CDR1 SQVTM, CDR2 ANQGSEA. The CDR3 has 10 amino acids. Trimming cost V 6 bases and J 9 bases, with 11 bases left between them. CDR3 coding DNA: TGCAGCGTCACGACAACCCAAGCTTTCTTT. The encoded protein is CSVTTTQAFF. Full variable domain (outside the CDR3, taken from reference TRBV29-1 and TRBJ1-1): SAVISQKPSRDICQRGTSLTIQCQVDSQVTMMFWYRQQPGQSLTLIATANQGSEATYESGFVIDKFPISRPNLTFSTLTVSNMSPEDSSIYLCSVTTTQAFFGQGTRLTVV.

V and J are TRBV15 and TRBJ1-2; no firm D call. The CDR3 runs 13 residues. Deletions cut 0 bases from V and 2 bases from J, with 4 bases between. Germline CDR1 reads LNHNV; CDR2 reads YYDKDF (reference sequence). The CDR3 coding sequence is TGTGCCACCAGCAGAGAACAGAACTATGGCTACACCTTC. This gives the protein CATSREQNYGYTF.

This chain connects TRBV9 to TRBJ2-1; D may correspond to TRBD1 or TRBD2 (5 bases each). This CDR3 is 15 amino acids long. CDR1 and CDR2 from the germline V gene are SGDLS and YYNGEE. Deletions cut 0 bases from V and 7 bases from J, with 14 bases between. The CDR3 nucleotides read TGTGCCAGCAGCGTAGGAGGGACCGCCCCAAATGAGCAGTTCTTC. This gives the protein CASSVGGTAPNEQFF.

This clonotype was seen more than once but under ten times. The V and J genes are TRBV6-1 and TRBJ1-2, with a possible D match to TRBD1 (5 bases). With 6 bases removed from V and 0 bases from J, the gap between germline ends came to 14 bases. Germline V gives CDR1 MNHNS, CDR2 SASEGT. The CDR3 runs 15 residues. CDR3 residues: CASSNPSTANYGYTF. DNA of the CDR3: TGTGCCAGCAGCAACCCCTCGACAGCTAACTATGGCTACACCTTC.

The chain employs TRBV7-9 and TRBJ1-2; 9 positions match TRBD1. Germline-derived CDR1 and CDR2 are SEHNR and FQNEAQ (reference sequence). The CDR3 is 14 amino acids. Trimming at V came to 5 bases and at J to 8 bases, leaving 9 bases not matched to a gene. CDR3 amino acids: CASSTGTGFGGYTF. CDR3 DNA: TGTGCCAGCAGCACCGGGACAGGGTTCGGAGGCTACACCTTC.

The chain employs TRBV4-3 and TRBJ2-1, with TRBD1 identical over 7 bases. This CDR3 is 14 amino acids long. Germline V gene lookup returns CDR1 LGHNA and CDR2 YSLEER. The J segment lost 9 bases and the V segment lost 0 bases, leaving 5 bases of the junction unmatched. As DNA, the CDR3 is TGCGCCAGCAGCCAAGACAGGGGGAATGGTGAGCAGTTCTTC. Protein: CASSQDRGNGEQFF.

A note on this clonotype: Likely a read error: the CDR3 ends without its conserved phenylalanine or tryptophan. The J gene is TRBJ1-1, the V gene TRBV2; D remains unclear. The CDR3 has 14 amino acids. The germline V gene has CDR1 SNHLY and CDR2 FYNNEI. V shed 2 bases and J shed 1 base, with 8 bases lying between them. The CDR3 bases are TGTGCCAGCAGTGAACAAAGAGCGAACACTGAAGCTTTCCTT. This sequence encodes CASSEQRANTEAFL.